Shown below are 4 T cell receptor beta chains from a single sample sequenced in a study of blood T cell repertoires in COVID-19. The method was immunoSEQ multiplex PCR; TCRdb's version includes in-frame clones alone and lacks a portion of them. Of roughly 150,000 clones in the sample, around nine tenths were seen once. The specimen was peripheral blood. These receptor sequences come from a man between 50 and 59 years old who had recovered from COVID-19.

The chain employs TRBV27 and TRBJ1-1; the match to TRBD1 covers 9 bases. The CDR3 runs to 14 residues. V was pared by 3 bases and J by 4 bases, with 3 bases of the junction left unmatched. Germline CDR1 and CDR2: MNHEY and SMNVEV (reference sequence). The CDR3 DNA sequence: TGTGCCAGCAGTTTGACGACAGGGGGCACTGAAGCTTTCTTT. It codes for CASSLTTGGTEAFF.

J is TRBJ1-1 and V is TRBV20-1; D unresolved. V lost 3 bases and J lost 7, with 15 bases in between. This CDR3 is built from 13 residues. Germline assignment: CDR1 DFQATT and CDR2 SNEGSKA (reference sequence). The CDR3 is CSASSGSLGEAFF. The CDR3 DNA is TGCAGTGCTAGTTCGGGGTCCTTGGGTGAAGCTTTCTTT.

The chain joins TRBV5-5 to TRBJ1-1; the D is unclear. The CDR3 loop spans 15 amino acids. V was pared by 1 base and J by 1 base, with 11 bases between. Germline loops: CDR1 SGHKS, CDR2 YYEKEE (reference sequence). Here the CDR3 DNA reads TGTGCCAGCAGCTTGCTGGTTAGTTCGAACACTGAAGCTTTCTTT. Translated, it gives CASSLLVSSNTEAFF.

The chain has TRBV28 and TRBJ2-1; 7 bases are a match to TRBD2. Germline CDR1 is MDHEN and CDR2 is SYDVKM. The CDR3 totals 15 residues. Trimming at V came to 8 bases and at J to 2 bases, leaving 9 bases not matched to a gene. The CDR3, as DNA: TGTGCCAGCGGACCGACTAGCTCCCCCTACAATGAGCAGTTCTTC. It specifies CASGPTSSPYNEQFF.